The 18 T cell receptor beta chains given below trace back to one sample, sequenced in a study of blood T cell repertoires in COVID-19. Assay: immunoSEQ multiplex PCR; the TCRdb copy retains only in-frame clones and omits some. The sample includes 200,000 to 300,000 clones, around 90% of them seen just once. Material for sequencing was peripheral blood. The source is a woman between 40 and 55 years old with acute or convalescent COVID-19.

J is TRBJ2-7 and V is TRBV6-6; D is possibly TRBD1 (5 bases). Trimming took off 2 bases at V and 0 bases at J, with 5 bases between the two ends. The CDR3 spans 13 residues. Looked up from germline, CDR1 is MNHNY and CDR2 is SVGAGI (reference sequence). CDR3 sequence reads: CASSYDSSYEQYV. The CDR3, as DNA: TGTGCCAGCAGTTACGACAGCTCCTACGAGCAGTACGTC.

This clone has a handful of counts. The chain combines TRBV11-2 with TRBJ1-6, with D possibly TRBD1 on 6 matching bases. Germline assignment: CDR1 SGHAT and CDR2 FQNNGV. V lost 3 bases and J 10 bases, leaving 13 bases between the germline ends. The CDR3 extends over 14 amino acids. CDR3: CASSFTGKESPLHF. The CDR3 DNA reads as TGTGCCAGCAGCTTTACAGGGAAAGAATCACCCCTCCACTTT.

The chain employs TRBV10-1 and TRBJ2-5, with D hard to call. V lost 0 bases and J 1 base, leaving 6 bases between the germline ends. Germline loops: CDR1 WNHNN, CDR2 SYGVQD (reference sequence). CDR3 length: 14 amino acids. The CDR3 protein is CASSESAAQETQYF. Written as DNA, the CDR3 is TGCGCCAGCAGTGAGTCCGCGGCCCAAGAGACCCAGTACTTC.

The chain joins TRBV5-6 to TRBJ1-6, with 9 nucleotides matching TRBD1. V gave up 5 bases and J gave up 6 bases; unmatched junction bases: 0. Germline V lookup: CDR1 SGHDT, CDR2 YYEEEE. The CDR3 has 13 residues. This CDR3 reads CASRGQGNSPLHF. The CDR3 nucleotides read TGTGCCAGCAGGGGACAGGGTAATTCACCCCTCCACTTT.

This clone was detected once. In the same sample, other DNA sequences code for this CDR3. The CDR3 loop is CASSPDRSNTEAFF. The CDR3 DNA reads TGTGCCAGCAGCCCGGACAGGTCGAACACTGAAGCTTTCTTT. The chain uses TRBV11-2 and TRBJ1-1, with 7 positions matching TRBD1. Germline loops: CDR1 SGHAT, CDR2 FQNNGV. There are 14 residues in the CDR3. Trimming cost V 5 bases and J 1 base; bases outside gene matches: 4. Filled out from reference TRBV11-2 and TRBJ1-1, the complete variable domain reads EAGVAQSPRYKIIEKRQSVAFWCNPISGHATLYWYQQILGQGPKLLIQFQNNGVVDDSQLPKDRFSAERLKGVDSTLKIQPAKLEDSAVYLCASSPDRSNTEAFFGQGTRLTVV.

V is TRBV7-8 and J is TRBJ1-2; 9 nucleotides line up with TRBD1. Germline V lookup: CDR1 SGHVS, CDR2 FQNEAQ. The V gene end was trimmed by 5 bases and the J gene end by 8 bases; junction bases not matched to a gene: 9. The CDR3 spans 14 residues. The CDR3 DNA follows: TGTGCCAGCAGCCCACAGGGGGCTGTTGTAGGCTACACCTTC. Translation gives CASSPQGAVVGYTF.

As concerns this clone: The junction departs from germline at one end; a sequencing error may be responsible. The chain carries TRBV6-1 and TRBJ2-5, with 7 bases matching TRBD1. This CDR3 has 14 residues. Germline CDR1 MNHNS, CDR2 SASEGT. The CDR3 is CASGDGQDQETQYF. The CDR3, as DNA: TGTGCCAGCGGTGACGGACAGGACCAAGAGACCCAGTACTTC.

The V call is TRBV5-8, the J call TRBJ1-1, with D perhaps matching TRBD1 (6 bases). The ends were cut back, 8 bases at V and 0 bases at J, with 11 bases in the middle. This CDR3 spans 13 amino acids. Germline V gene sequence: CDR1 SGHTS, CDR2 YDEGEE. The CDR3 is CARSQGLNTEAFF. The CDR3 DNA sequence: TGTGCCAGGTCACAGGGCTTGAACACTGAAGCTTTCTTT.

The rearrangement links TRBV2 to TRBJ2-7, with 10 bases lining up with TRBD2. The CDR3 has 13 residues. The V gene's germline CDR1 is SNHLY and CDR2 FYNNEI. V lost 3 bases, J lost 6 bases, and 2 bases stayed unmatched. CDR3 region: CASSDGLAVEQYV. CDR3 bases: TGTGCCAGCAGTGATGGACTAGCGGTCGAGCAGTACGTC.

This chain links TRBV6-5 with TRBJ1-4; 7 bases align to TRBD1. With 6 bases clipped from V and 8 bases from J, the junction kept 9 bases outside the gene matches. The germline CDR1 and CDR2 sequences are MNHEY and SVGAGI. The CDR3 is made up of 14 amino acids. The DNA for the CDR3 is TGTGCCAGCAGCTCTGGACAGGTTGGGGAAAAACTGTTTTTT. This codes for CASSSGQVGEKLFF.

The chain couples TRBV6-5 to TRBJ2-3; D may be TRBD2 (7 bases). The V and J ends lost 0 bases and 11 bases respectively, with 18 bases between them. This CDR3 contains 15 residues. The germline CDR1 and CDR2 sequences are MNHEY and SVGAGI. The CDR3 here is CASSYSEGGGGMQYF. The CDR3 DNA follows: TGTGCCAGCAGTTACTCTGAAGGGGGGGGCGGTATGCAGTATTTT.

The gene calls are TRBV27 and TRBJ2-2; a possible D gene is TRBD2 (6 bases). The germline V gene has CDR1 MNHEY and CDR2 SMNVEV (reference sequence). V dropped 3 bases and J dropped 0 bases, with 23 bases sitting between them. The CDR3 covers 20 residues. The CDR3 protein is CASSFLILRRGPPNTGELFF. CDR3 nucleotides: TGTGCCAGCAGTTTCCTCATCCTCCGGCGGGGTCCCCCGAACACCGGGGAGCTGTTTTTT.

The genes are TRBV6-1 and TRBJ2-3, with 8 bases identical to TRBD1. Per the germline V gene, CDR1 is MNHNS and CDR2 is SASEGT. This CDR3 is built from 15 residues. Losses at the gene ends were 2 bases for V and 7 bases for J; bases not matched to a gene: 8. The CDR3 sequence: CASSELTGGSNTQYF. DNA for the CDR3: TGTGCCAGCAGTGAATTAACAGGGGGAAGTAATACGCAGTATTTT.

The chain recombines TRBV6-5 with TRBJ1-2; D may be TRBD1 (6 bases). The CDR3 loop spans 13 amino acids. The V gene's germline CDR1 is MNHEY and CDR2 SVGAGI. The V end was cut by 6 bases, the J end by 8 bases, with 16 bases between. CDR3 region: CASSEPGHQGYTF. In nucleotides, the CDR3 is TGTGCCAGCAGCGAGCCGGGACACCAAGGCTACACCTTC.

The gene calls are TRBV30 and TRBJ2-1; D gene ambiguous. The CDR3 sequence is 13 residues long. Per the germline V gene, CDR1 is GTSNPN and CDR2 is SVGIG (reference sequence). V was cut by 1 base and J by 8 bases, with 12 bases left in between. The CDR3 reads CAWSGSEEHEQFF. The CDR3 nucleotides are TGTGCCTGGAGTGGCTCCGAGGAACATGAGCAGTTCTTC.

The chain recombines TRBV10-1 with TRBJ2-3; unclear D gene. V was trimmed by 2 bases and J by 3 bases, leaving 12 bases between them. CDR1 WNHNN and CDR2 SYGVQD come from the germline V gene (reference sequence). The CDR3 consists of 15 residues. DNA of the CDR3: TGCGCCAGCAGTGAGAATCGGTTCGGGACAGATACGCAGTATTTT. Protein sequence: CASSENRFGTDTQYF.

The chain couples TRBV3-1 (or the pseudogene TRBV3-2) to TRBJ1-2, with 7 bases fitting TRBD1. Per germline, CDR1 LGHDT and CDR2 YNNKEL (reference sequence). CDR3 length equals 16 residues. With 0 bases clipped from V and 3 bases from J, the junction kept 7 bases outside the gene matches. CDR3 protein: CASSQDLGGGYYGYTF. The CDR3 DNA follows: TGTGCCAGCAGCCAAGATTTAGGAGGGGGCTACTATGGCTACACCTTC.

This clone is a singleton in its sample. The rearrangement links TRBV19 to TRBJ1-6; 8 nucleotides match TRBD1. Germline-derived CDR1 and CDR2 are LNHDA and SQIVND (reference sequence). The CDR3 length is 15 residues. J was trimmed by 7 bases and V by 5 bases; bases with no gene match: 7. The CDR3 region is CASSSTGEGNSPLHF. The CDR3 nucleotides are TGTGCCAGTAGTTCGACAGGGGAGGGGAATTCACCCCTCCACTTT.